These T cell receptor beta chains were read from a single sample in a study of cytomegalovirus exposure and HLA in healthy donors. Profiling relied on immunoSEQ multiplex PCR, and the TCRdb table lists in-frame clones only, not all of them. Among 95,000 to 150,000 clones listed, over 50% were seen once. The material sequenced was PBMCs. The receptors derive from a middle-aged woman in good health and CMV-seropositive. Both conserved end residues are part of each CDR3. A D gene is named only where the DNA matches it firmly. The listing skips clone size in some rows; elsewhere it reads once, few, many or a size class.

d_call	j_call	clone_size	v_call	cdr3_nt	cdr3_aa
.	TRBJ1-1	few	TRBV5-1	TGCGCCAGCAGCTCTACCGGGGTAGTTCAAGCTTTCTTT	CASSSTGVVQAFF
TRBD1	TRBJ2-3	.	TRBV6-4	TGTGCCAGCAGCTCAACAGGGGCCCCGACAGATACGCAGTATTTT	CASSSTGAPTDTQYF
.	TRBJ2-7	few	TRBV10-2	TGCGCCAGCAGTGAGTCGCCGGCCCATAGGGGCGAGCAGTACTTC	CASSESPAHRGEQYF
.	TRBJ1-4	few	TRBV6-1	TGTGCCAGCAGCCCCCTTGCAACTAATGAAAAACTGTTTTTT	CASSPLATNEKLFF
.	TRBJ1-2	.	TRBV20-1	TGCAGTGCTAGAGAGGGGGCTGGCTACACCTTC	CSAREGAGYTF
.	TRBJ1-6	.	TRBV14	TGTGCCAGCAGCCAGCTACAGGGAAGGGATAATTCACCCCTCCACTTT	CASSQLQGRDNSPLHF
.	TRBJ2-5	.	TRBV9	TGTGCCAGCAGCGTAGGACTCACCCAAGAGACCCAGTACTTC	CASSVGLTQETQYF
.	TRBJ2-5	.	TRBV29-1	TGCAGCGTTGACCTTTTTAGGGGAGAGACCCAGTACTTC	CSVDLFRGETQYF
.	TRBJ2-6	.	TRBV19	TGTGCCAGTATAAGAGGGAGCTCTGGGGCCAACGTCCTGACTTTC	CASIRGSSGANVLTF
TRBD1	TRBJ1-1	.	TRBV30	TGTGCCTGGAGTAGCAGGGGGGACACTGAAGCTTTCTTT	CAWSSRGDTEAFF
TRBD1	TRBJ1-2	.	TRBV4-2	TGTGCCAGCAGCCCCGACAGGGACCTTTATGGCTACACCTTC	CASSPDRDLYGYTF
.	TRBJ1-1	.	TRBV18	TGTGCCAGCTCACCACCTCGGGTGGGGCCGAACACTGAAGCTTTCTTT	CASSPPRVGPNTEAFF
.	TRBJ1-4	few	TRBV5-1	TGCGCCAGCAGCCAATCCGGAGGGAATGAAAAACTGTTTTTT	CASSQSGGNEKLFF
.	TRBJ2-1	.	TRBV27	TGTGCCAGCAGTACCGGGGTTTTCGATGAGCAGTTCTTC	CASSTGVFDEQFF
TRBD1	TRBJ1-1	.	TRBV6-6	TGTGCCAGCAGTTATCCACAGGGGGCGGAGAACACTGAAGCTTTCTTT	CASSYPQGAENTEAFF
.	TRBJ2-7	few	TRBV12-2	TGTGCAAGTCGCTCCTCCCGGGACAGCTCGATAAGGGATGCCTACGAGCAGTACTTC	CASRSSRDSSIRDAYEQYF
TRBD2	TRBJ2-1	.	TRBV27	TGTGCCAGCAGTTTAACATGGACTAGCTTGGGTGAGCAGTTCTTC	CASSLTWTSLGEQFF
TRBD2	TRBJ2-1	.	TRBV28	TGTGCCAGCAGGTCGTGGGCTAGCGGGAGGGGTGAGCAGTTCTTC	CASRSWASGRGEQFF
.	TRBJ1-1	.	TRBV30	TGTGCCTGGAGTCGGAACACTGAAGCTTTCTTT	CAWSRNTEAFF
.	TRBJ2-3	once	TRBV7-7	TGTGCTAGCAGCTTAGCCGGTAGTTCAGATACGCAGTATTTT	CASSLAGSSDTQYF
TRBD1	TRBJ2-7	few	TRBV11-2	TGTGCCAGCAGCTCAGGGGGCAAGCAGTACTTC	CASSSGGKQYF
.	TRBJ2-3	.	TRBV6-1	TGTGCCAGCAGTGACAGGGGTCCCACAGATACGCAGTATTTT	CASSDRGPTDTQYF
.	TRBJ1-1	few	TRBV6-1	TGTGCCAGCAGTGAGGGCAGACGAAGCACTGAAGCTTTCTTT	CASSEGRRSTEAFF
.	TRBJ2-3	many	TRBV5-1	TGCGCCAGCAGCTTTCGGAGCTTTACAGATACGCAGTATTTT	CASSFRSFTDTQYF
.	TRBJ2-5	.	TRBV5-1	TGCGCCAGCAGCTTGCCCGGAGTGGGGGGTGAGACCCAGTACTTC	CASSLPGVGGETQYF
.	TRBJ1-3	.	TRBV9	TGTGCCAGCAGCCCCACAACAGGCCCCGGGCCCTCTGGAAACACCATATATTTT	CASSPTTGPGPSGNTIYF
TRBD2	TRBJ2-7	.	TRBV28	TGTGCCAGCATCTCGGGGGGAAACTCCTACGAGCAGTACTTC	CASISGGNSYEQYF
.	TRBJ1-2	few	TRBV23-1	TGCGCCAGCAGTCAATGCGTGACCTCGACTTCCTATGGCTACACCTTC	CASSQCVTSTSYGYTF
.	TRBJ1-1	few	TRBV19	TGTGCCAGTAGTATGGGCCCTGGGTACACTGAAGCTTTCTTT	CASSMGPGYTEAFF
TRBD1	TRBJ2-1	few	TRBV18	TGTGCCAGCTCACTCCGGACAGGGTCCTACAATGAGCAGTTCTTC	CASSLRTGSYNEQFF
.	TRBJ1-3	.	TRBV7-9	TGTTCCAGCAGCTTAGTGGGGCAGGGCTCTGGAAACACCATATATTTT	CSSSLVGQGSGNTIYF
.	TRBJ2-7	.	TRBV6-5	TGTGCCAGCAGTTCCTACAGGAACTTCCCTGCCTACGAGCAGTACTTC	CASSSYRNFPAYEQYF
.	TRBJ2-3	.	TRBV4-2	TGTGCCAGCAGCCAAGATCAGGGAGATACGCAGTATTTT	CASSQDQGDTQYF
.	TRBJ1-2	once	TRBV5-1	TGCGCCAGCAGCCCGGGGGGGGACTTCGTCTATGGCTACACCTTC	CASSPGGDFVYGYTF
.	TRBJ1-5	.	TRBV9	TGTGCCAGCAGCCCCGGTCCTGGCAGGCAGCCCCAGCATTTT	CASSPGPGRQPQHF
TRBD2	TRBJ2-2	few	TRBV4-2	TGTGCCAGCAGCCAAGAGGTAGGGGACTACCACACCGGGGAGCTGTTTTTT	CASSQEVGDYHTGELFF
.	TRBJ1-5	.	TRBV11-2	TGTGCCAGCAGCCTGACAGGCTACAATCAGCCCCAGCATTTT	CASSLTGYNQPQHF
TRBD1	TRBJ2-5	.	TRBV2	TGTGCCAGCACCAGGACAGGGGGGGGAGAGACCCAGTACTTC	CASTRTGGGETQYF
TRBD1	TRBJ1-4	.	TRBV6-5	TGTGCCAGCAGTTACTCCATCGGGACAGGGGACGAAAAACTGTTTTTT	CASSYSIGTGDEKLFF
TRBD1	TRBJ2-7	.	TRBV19	TGTGCCAGTAGTATTGAGGCGACAGGGGCAAATTACGAGCAGTACTTC	CASSIEATGANYEQYF
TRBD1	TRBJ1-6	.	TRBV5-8	TGTGCCAGCAGCACCTACAGGGGGAGGAATTCACCCCTCCACTTT	CASSTYRGRNSPLHF
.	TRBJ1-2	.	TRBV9	TGTGCCAGCAGCGTAGCGACAGACTATGGCTACACCTTC	CASSVATDYGYTF
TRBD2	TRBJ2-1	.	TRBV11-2	TGTGCCAGCAGTTCTCGAGGACTAGCGGGAGCTCACAATGAGCAGTTCTTC	CASSSRGLAGAHNEQFF
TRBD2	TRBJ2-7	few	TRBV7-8	TGTGCCAGCAGCGCAATAGCGGGCTACTACGAGCAGTACTTC	CASSAIAGYYEQYF
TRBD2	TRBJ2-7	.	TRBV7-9	TGTGCCAGCAGCCCTGAGGTAGCGGGAAGCTACGAGCAGTACTTC	CASSPEVAGSYEQYF
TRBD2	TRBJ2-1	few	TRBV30	TGTGCCTGGAGTGTGGGCGGGGGGGCAGTGGGGAATGAGCAGTTCTTC	CAWSVGGGAVGNEQFF
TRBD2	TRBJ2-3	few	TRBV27	TGTGCCAGCACCTTCCTAGCGGGAGCGGGAGATACGCAGTATTTT	CASTFLAGAGDTQYF
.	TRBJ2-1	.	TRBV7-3	TGTGCCAGCAGCCCTCAAGGAGGTGGACTCTACAATGAGCAGTTCTTC	CASSPQGGGLYNEQFF